The TCR beta chain described here comes from a study of T cell repertoires in cytomegalovirus infection. Looking at the study overall: Matching HLA type, along with CMV infection, was indicated by public TCR beta signatures. Broader study findings: There were HLA-C-restricted CMV-specific TCR beta clonotypes dominating the ex vivo response. Of the TCR beta families, the public ones yielded a cumulative frequency that identified carriers of CMV plus the relevant HLA.

In germline, CDR1 is SEHNR, CDR2 FQNEAQ (reference sequence). CDR3 length: 15 residues. The ends were cut back, 3 bases at V and 7 bases at J, with 16 bases in the middle. In its sample, this clonotype was seen many times. Its matching antigen is unknown. One entry per CDR3 protein results from TCRdb running MiXCR on the reads. Of fewer than 550,000 distinct CDR3 sequences listed, around a quarter are singletons. Source material: PBMCs. The TCR sequence derives from a human donor in good health (CMV status not recorded). Some clones in this sample may be carry-over from other donors' samples. This chain links TRBV7-9 with TRBJ1-5; D is unresolved. CDR3 protein: CASSLDGLPQQPQHF. In nucleotides, the CDR3 is TGTGCCAGCAGCTTGGACGGGCTCCCACAGCAGCCCCAGCATTTT.